What follows is one TCR beta chain and its context. These data come from a study of cytomegalovirus exposure and HLA in healthy donors. Study overall: Earlier sequencing of about 179 million T cells yielded roughly 100 million unique TCR beta sequences.

CDR1 and CDR2 (germline): LNHDA, SQIVND (reference sequence). The CDR3 spans 15 residues. Deletions cut 6 bases from V and 8 bases from J, with 20 bases between. This PCR relied on a set of 60 Vbeta primers and 13 Jbeta primers. The protocol was immunoSEQ multiplex PCR, while the TCRdb copy is restricted to in-frame clones and leaves out a portion. This table has 150,000 to 200,000 clones, around 80% appearing once. The chain couples TRBV19 to TRBJ2-1; D may be TRBD2 (5 bases). This TCR was recovered from a woman aged 25 to 39 in good health and CMV-seropositive. What was sequenced was PBMCs. CDR3 sequence (DNA): TGTGCCAGTAGCCGGGGTTCAAATCCTCAGCATGAGCAGTTCTTC. Protein: CASSRGSNPQHEQFF.